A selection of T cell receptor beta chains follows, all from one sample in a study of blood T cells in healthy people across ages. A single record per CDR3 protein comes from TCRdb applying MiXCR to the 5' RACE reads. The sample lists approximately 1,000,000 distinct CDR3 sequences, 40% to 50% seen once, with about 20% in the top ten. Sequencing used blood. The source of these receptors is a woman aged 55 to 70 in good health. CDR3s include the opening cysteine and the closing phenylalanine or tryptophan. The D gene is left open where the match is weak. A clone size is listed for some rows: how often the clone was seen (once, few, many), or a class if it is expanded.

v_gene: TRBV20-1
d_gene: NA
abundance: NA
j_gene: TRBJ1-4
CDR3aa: CSAREDVTEKLFF
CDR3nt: TGCAGTGCTAGGGAGGACGTAACTGAAAAACTGTTTTTT

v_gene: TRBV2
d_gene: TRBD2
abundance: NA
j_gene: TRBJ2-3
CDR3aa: CASSEFLLTSGRDILSTDTQYF
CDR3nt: TGTGCCAGCAGTGAATTTTTATTGACTAGCGGGAGAGATATACTTAGCACAGATACGCAGTATTTT

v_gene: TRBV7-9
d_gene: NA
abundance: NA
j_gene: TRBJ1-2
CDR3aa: CASSLAGRNYGYTF
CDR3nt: TGTGCCAGCAGCTTAGCCGGGAGGAACTATGGCTACACCTTC

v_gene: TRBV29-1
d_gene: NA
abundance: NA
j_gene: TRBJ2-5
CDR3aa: CSVEGGGGPFRDQYF
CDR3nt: TGCAGCGTTGAAGGAGGCGGGGGCCCCTTCCGTGACCAGTACTTC

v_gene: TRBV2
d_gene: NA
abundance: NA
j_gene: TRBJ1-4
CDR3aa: CASSARTASNEKLFF
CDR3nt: TGTGCCAGCAGCGCCCGGACAGCTTCTAATGAAAAACTGTTTTTT

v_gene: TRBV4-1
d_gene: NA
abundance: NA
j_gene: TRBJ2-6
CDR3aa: CASSPSWANVLTF
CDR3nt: TGCGCCAGCAGCCCCAGCTGGGCCAACGTCCTGACTTTC

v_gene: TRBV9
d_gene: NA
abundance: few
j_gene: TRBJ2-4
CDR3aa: CASSTVGGPGLAKNIQYF
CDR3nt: TGTGCCAGCAGCACCGTAGGGGGGCCGGGGTTAGCCAAAAACATTCAGTACTTC

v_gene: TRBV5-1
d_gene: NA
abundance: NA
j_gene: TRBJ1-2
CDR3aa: CASSTDGNYGYTF
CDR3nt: TGTGCCAGCAGCACCGACGGTAACTATGGCTACACCTTC

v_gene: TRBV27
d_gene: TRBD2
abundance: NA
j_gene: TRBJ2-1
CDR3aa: CASSLLMGLAPARKQFF
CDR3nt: TGTGCCAGCAGTTTATTAATGGGACTAGCGCCTGCTCGGAAGCAGTTCTTC

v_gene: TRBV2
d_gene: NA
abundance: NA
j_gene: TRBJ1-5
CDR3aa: CASSSVYRTGNQPQHF
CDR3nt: TGTGCCAGCAGTTCGGTTTACAGGACAGGCAATCAGCCCCAGCATTTT

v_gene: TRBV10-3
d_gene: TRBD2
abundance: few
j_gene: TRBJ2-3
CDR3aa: CAISDPISGSRVTDTQYF
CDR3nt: TGTGCCATCAGTGATCCAATTAGCGGGAGTAGAGTGACAGATACGCAGTATTTT

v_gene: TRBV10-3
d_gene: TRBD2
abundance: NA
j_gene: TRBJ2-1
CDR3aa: CAIGEPGLAGSEQFF
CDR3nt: TGTGCCATCGGTGAACCTGGACTAGCGGGTAGTGAGCAGTTCTTC

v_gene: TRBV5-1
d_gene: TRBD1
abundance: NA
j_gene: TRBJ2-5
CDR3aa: CASSLAGQGMETQYF
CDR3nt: TGCGCCAGCAGCTTGGCGGGACAGGGGATGGAGACCCAGTACTTC

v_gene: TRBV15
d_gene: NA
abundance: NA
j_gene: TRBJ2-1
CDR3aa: CATSRGINTGNNEQFF
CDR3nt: TGTGCCACCAGCAGGGGAATAAATACAGGGAACAATGAGCAGTTCTTC

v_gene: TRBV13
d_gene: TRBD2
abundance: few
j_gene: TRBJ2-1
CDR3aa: CASTPLGTSGRNEQFF
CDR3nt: TGTGCCAGCACCCCCCTGGGGACTAGCGGACGCAATGAGCAGTTCTTC

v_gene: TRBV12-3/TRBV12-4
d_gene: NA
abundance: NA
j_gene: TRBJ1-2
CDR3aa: CACSLTDRSYGYTF
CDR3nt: TGTGCCTGCAGCCTTACCGACAGGAGCTATGGCTACACCTTC

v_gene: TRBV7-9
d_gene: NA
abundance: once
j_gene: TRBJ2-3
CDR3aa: CASSPRGRGPQYF
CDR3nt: TGTGCCAGCAGCCCTAGGGGGCGGGGACCGCAGTATTTT

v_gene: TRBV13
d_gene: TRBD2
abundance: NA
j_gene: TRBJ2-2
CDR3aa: CASSSLANGTGELFF
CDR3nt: TGTGCCAGCAGCTCACTAGCGAACGGAACCGGGGAGCTGTTTTTT

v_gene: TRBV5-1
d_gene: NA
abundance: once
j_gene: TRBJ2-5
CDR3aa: CASSLGRGIQETQYF
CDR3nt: TGCGCCAGCAGCTTGGGGAGGGGTATCCAAGAGACCCAGTACTTC

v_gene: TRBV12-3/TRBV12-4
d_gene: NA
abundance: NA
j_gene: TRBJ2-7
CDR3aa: CASSPQAANEQYF
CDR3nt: TGTGCCAGCAGTCCGCAGGCTGCTAACGAGCAGTACTTC

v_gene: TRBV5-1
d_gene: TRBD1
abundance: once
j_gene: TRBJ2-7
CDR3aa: CASSLGLGQGVSYEQYF
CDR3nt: TGCGCCAGCAGCTTGGGTCTAGGACAGGGGGTATCCTACGAGCAGTACTTC

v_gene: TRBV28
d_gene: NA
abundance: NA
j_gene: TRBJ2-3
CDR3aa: CASSFWGSPTDTQYF
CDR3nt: TGTGCCAGCAGTTTTTGGGGGAGTCCCACAGATACGCAGTATTTT

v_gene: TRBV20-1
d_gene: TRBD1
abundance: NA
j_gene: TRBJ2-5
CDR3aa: CSARVGTVQETQYF
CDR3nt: TGCAGTGCTAGAGTTGGGACAGTACAAGAGACCCAGTACTTC

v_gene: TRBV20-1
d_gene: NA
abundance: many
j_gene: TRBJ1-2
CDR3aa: CSAREDREDYGYTF
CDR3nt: TGCAGTGCTAGAGAGGACCGGGAGGACTATGGCTACACCTTC

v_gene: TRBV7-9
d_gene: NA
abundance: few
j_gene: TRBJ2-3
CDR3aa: CASSRTTGYTDTQYF
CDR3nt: TGTGCCAGCAGCCGAACCACAGGGTACACAGATACGCAGTATTTT

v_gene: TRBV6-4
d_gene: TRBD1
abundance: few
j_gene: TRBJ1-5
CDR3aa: CASSDRPGGLHQHF
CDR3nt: TGTGCCAGCAGTGACAGACCAGGGGGTCTACACCAGCATTTT

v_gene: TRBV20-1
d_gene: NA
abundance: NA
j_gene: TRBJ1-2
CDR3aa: CSARTETNYGYTF
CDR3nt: TGCAGTGCTAGGACAGAAACTAACTATGGCTACACCTTC

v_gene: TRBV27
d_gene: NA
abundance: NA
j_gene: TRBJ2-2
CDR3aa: CASSLFGWSGELFF
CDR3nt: TGTGCCAGCAGTTTATTTGGGTGGAGCGGGGAGCTGTTTTTT

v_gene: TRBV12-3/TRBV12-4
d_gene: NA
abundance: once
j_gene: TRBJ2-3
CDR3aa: CASMRTDTQYF
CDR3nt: TGTGCCAGCATGAGAACAGATACGCAGTATTTT

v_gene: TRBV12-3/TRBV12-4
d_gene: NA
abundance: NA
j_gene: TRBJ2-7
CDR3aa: CASSTLRPYEQYF
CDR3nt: TGTGCCAGCAGCACCTTGAGACCCTACGAGCAGTACTTC

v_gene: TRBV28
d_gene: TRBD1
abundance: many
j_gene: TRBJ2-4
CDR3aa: CASSTTGTGQDIQYF
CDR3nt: TGTGCCAGCAGTACTACCGGGACAGGTCAAGACATTCAGTACTTC

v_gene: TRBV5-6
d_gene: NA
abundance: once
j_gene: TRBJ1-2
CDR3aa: CASSLDKLGYTF
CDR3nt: TGTGCCAGCAGCTTGGACAAGCTTGGCTACACCTTC

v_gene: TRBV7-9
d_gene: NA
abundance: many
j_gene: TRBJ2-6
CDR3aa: CASSLVTGALRANVLTF
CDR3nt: TGTGCCAGCAGCTTAGTGACTGGGGCCCTGAGGGCCAACGTCCTGACTTTC

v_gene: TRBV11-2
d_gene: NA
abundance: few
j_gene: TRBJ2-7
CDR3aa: CASSLQRGDWSYEQYF
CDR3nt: TGTGCCAGCAGCCTCCAGAGGGGGGACTGGAGCTACGAGCAGTACTTC

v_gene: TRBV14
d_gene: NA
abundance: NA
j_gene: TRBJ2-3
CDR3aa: CASSKRWDQSTDTQYF
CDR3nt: TGTGCCAGCAGCAAAAGGTGGGACCAAAGCACAGATACGCAGTATTTT

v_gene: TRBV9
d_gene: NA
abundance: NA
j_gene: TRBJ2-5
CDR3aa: CASSHPRGGGGQETQYF
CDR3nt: TGTGCCAGCAGCCACCCCAGGGGAGGAGGGGGTCAAGAGACCCAGTACTTC

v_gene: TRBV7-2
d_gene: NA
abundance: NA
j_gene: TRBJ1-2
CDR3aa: CASSSRQGFLFYGYTF
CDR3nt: TGTGCCAGCAGCTCGCGCCAGGGGTTTCTATTCTATGGCTACACCTTC

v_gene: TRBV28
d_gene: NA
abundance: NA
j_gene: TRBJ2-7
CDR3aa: CASSLIGYKQYF
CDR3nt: TGTGCCAGCAGTTTAATTGGCTACAAGCAGTACTTC

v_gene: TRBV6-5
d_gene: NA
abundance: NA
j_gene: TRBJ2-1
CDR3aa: CATSGGEAGLKQFF
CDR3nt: TGTGCCACTTCGGGCGGGGAGGCCGGCCTGAAGCAGTTCTTC

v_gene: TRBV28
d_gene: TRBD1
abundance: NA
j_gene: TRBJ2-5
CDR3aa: CASSQILDRDQETQYF
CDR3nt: TGTGCCAGCAGCCAAATTTTAGACAGGGACCAAGAGACCCAGTACTTC

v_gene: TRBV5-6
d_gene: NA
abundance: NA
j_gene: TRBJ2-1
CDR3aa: CASSQTRLYNEQFF
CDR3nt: TGTGCCAGCAGTCAGACTAGACTATACAATGAGCAGTTCTTC

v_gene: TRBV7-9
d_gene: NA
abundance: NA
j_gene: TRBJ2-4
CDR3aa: CASTSEGNIQYF
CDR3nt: TGTGCCAGCACCTCAGAGGGAAACATTCAGTACTTC

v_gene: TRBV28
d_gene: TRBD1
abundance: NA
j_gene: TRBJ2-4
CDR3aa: CASRGQGDIQYF
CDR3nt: TGTGCCAGCAGGGGACAGGGGGACATTCAGTACTTC

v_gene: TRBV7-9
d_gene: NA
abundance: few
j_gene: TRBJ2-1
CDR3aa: CASSPRLSYNEQFF
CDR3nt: TGTGCCAGCAGCCCCCGCCTCTCCTACAATGAGCAGTTCTTC

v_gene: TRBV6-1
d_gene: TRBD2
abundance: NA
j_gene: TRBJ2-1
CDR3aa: CASSTDQVDSGSYNEQFF
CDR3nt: TGTGCCAGCAGTACGGACCAGGTGGATAGCGGGTCCTACAATGAGCAGTTCTTC

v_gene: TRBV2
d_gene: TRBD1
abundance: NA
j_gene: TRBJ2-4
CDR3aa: CASSPDRAVQYF
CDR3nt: TGTGCCAGCAGCCCAGACAGGGCGGTCCAGTACTTC

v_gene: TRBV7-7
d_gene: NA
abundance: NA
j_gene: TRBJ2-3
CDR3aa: CASSWTSTDTQYF
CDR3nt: TGTGCCAGCAGTTGGACTAGCACAGATACGCAGTATTTT

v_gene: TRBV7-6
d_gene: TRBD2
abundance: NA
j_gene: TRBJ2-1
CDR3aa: CASSGTSGKGNEQFF
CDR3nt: TGTGCCAGCAGCGGTACTAGCGGGAAGGGGAATGAGCAGTTCTTC

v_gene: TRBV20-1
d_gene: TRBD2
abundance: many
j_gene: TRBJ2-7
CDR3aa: CSAGTGTRFSEQYF
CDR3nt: TGCAGTGCTGGGACCGGGACTAGGTTTAGCGAGCAGTACTTC

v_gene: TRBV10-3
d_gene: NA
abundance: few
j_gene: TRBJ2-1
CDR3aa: CAISEGQASYNEQFF
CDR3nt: TGTGCCATCAGTGAGGGGCAGGCATCCTACAATGAGCAGTTCTTC

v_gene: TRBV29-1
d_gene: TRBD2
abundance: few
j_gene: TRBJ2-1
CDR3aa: CSVGDASGIVEQFF
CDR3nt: TGCAGCGTTGGAGATGCTAGCGGGATTGTTGAGCAGTTCTTC

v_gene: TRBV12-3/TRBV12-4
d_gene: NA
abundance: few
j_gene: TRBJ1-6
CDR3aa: CASTDSSYNSPLHF
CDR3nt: TGTGCCAGCACCGACAGCTCCTATAATTCACCCCTCCACTTT

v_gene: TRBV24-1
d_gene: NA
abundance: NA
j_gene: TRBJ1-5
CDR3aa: CATSEVGNNQPQHF
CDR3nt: TGTGCCACCAGTGAGGTGGGGAACAATCAGCCCCAGCATTTT

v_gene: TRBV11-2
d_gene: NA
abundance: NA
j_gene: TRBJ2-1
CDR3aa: CASSISQNEQFF
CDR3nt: TGTGCCAGCAGCATAAGTCAGAATGAGCAGTTCTTC

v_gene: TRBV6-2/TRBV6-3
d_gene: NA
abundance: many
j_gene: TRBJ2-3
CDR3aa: CASRSIDTQYF
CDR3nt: TGTGCCAGCAGGTCGATAGATACGCAGTATTTT

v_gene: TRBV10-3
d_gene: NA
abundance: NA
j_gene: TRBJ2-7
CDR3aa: CAISEGAPLYYEQYF
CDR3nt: TGTGCCATCAGTGAAGGGGCCCCCCTCTACTACGAGCAGTACTTC